Each of the 30 T cell receptor beta chains below was sequenced from the same sample in a study of metastatic and nonmetastatic thyroid tumors. With MiXCR, TCRdb reprocessed the PCR reads. The repertoire consists of about 3,900 clones, with around a third occurring once and the leading ten covering about half. Until they underwent thyroid surgery, no patient had received any treatment. Source material: tumor tissue. These receptor sequences come from a female donor with papillary thyroid cancer or a benign thyroid nodule (not recorded which). Some clones in this sample may be carry-over from other donors' samples.

CDR3 coding DNA: TGTGCCAGCAGGACAGGGGGCGAGACCGGGGAGCTGTTTTTT. This encodes CASRTGGETGELFF. V is TRBV6-4 and J is TRBJ2-2; 10 bases line up with TRBD1. The V gene's germline CDR1 is MRHNA and CDR2 SNTAGT. V trimming: 6 bases; J trimming: 5 bases; junction bases outside the gene matches: 3. The CDR3 covers 14 residues.

The chain links TRBV4-1 to TRBJ2-7, with 14 bases matching TRBD2. In germline, CDR1 is MGHRA, CDR2 YSYEKL. V shed 5 bases, J shed 4 bases, and the junction held 7 bases outside the gene matches. This CDR3 has 16 amino acids. This chain's CDR3 is CASSGGGLAGVYEQYF. Written as DNA, the CDR3 is TGCGCCAGCAGCGGGGGGGGACTAGCGGGAGTATACGAGCAGTACTTC.

This clone was counted a few times. The chain carries TRBV6-2 or TRBV6-3 and TRBJ2-7; D gene uncertain. The CDR3 totals 14 residues. Germline CDR1 reads MNHEY; CDR2 reads SVGEGT. The germline V and J ends were trimmed by 0 bases and 1 base, with 7 bases remaining between them. The CDR3 bases are TGTGCCAGCAGTTACTCGACGGAGTCCTACGAGCAGTACTTC. Encoded protein: CASSYSTESYEQYF.

This clone appeared a few times. This rearrangement joins TRBV28 to TRBJ2-7; TRBD1 matches 10 bases. Trimming at V came to 7 bases and at J to 3 bases, leaving 9 bases not matched to a gene. Per germline, CDR1 MDHEN and CDR2 SYDVKM. The CDR3 consists of 15 residues. The CDR3 reads CASTSRDRGFYEQYF. In DNA, the CDR3 is TGTGCCAGCACCTCCCGGGACAGGGGCTTCTACGAGCAGTACTTC.

V gene TRBV12-3 or TRBV12-4 combines with J gene TRBJ2-3; perhaps TRBD2 as D (7 bases). The germline V and J ends were trimmed by 5 bases and 3 bases, with 15 bases remaining between them. The CDR3 spans 15 residues. This CDR3 is CASSPGGLRTDTQYF. CDR3 DNA: TGTGCCAGCAGTCCCGGGGGGCTGAGAACAGATACGCAGTATTTT.

This clone was observed a few times. The genes are TRBV19 and TRBJ2-1; maybe TRBD2 (5 bases). The germline V and J ends were trimmed by 7 bases and 2 bases, with 15 bases remaining between them. The CDR3 totals 15 residues. Germline assignment: CDR1 LNHDA and CDR2 SQIVND (reference sequence). The DNA for the CDR3 is TGTGCCAGTAAAACCCCGGGATTTCCCTACAATGAGCAGTTCTTC. Protein: CASKTPGFPYNEQFF.

The chain joins TRBV6-1 to TRBJ2-2, with TRBD1 as a possible D gene (6 bases). CDR1 MNHNS and CDR2 SASEGT come from the germline V gene. The length of the CDR3 is 16 residues. V was trimmed by 7 bases and J by 5 bases, leaving 20 bases between them. CDR3 loop: CASNGIRDTRTGELFF. The CDR3 DNA sequence: TGTGCCAGCAATGGGATCCGGGACACCCGGACCGGGGAGCTGTTTTTT.

Only a few counts were recorded for this clone. J is TRBJ2-1 and V is TRBV12-3 or TRBV12-4, with unresolved D. The CDR3 runs to 13 residues. The germline V and J ends were trimmed by 5 bases and 4 bases, with 9 bases remaining between them. CDR3 loop: CASSLRRYNEQFF. CDR3 DNA: TGTGCCAGCAGTCTCCGTAGGTACAATGAGCAGTTCTTC.

The chain recombines TRBV6-1 with TRBJ2-7; D remains ambiguous. The CDR3 loop spans 12 amino acids. Looked up from germline, CDR1 is MNHNS and CDR2 is SASEGT. Trimming removed 3 bases from V and 0 bases from J, with 3 bases in between. Here the CDR3 DNA reads TGTGCCAGCAGTGACGGCTCCTACGAGCAGTACTTC. Protein product: CASSDGSYEQYF.

This clone occurred once. The chain carries TRBV9 and TRBJ2-7; unclear D gene. This CDR3 is 14 amino acids long. Trimming removed 0 bases from V and 0 bases from J, with 7 bases in between. Germline CDR1 and CDR2: SGDLS and YYNGEE. In nucleotides, the CDR3 is TGTGCCAGCAGCGTAGATGGCCGCTCCTACGAGCAGTACTTC. Translation: CASSVDGRSYEQYF.

The chain recombines TRBV6-1 with TRBJ1-2; 7 bases are a match to TRBD1. The J segment lost 6 bases and the V segment lost 2 bases, leaving 6 bases of the junction unmatched. The CDR3 has 14 residues. CDR1 and CDR2 (germline): MNHNS, SASEGT. The CDR3 loop reads CASSEMQGGHGYTF. The CDR3 nucleotides read TGTGCCAGCAGTGAAATGCAGGGGGGTCATGGCTACACCTTC.

This chain joins TRBV6-6 and TRBJ2-3, with TRBD2 as a possible D gene (6 bases). Trimming took 0 bases from V and 3 from J, leaving 10 bases between them. CDR3 length equals 15 residues. Germline values: CDR1 MNHNY, CDR2 SVGAGI (reference sequence). CDR3 loop: CASSYSLATTDTQYF. The CDR3, as DNA: TGTGCCAGCAGTTACTCTCTAGCGACAACAGATACGCAGTATTTT.

This clone has more than one count but fewer than ten. This chain links TRBV28 with TRBJ2-3; possibly TRBD2 for D (5 bases). The CDR3 loop spans 15 amino acids. Germline V gives CDR1 MDHEN, CDR2 SYDVKM. Trimming took off 3 bases at V and 3 bases at J, with 13 bases between the two ends. The CDR3 sequence: CASSLWAEGTDTQYF. The CDR3 nucleotides are TGTGCCAGCAGTTTGTGGGCAGAGGGTACAGATACGCAGTATTTT.

This clone appeared many times. The chain links TRBV28 to TRBJ1-2, with unresolved D. In germline, CDR1 is MDHEN, CDR2 SYDVKM. CDR3 size: 12 residues. Trimming shortened V by 8 bases and J by 4 bases, and 11 bases separated the two germline ends. In DNA, the CDR3 is TGTGCCAGCTACCGCCACCTCTATGGCTACACCTTC. As protein: CASYRHLYGYTF.

This chain connects TRBV18 to TRBJ2-3; 9 bases are a match to TRBD2. The V gene's germline CDR1 is KGHSH and CDR2 LQKENI. Trimming removed 3 bases from V and 2 bases from J; junction bases left unmatched: 3. The CDR3 contains 15 residues. CDR3 sequence reads: CASSPERGDTDTQYF. CDR3 sequence (DNA): TGTGCCAGCTCACCGGAGCGGGGGGACACAGATACGCAGTATTTT.

The rearrangement uses TRBV4-1 and TRBJ1-1; D perhaps matches TRBD1 (5 bases). CDR3 length: 14 amino acids. V dropped 4 bases and J dropped 0 bases, with 9 bases sitting between them. Per the germline V gene, CDR1 is MGHRA and CDR2 is YSYEKL. For the CDR3, the DNA is TGCGCCAGCAGCCTGGGGGGTATGAACACTGAAGCTTTCTTT. Its protein is CASSLGGMNTEAFF.

This clone was seen a handful of times. In DNA form, the CDR3 reads TGCAGCGTAAACAGGGGGCTGAAAAATGAAGCTTTCTTT. It is translated as CSVNRGLKNEAFF. The chain employs TRBV29-1 and TRBJ1-1, with 9 bases lining up with TRBD1. CDR3 length: 13 residues. Per the germline V gene, CDR1 is SQVTM and CDR2 is ANQGSEA. V dropped 6 bases and J dropped 7; count of bases not matched to a gene: 9.

The V call is TRBV12-3 or TRBV12-4, the J call TRBJ2-7; D possibly corresponds to TRBD2 (7 bases). Trimming cost V 3 bases and J 7 bases, with 13 bases left between them. The CDR3 covers 13 residues. The DNA for the CDR3 is TGTGCCAGCAGTTTGAGGGGGGGCGGTGAGCAGTACTTC. Protein sequence: CASSLRGGGEQYF.

The CDR3 reads CAISEIGSHRGQGYTF. In nucleotides, the CDR3 is TGTGCCATCAGTGAGATAGGGTCCCACAGGGGGCAAGGCTACACCTTC. V and J are TRBV10-3 and TRBJ1-2; 9 nucleotides match TRBD1. J was trimmed by 8 bases and V by 2 bases; bases with no gene match: 12. The CDR3 totals 16 residues. Germline-derived CDR1 and CDR2 are ENHRY and SYGVKD.

This chain joins TRBV20-1 and TRBJ2-2; D perhaps matches TRBD2 (6 bases). The CDR3 has 16 amino acids. Deletions cut 4 bases from V and 0 bases from J, with 15 bases between. From germline, CDR1 is DFQATT and CDR2 SNEGSKA (reference sequence). This chain's CDR3 is CSATPLDYTNTGELFF. DNA for the CDR3: TGCAGTGCTACCCCCTTGGACTATACGAACACCGGGGAGCTGTTTTTT.

The chain carries TRBV28 and TRBJ1-2, with D tentatively TRBD1 (5 bases). The V end lost 3 bases, the J end lost 4 bases, and 9 bases lay between the germline ends. CDR1 is MDHEN and CDR2 is SYDVKM in the germline V gene. The length of the CDR3 is 13 residues. The CDR3 loop is CASSFRAGYGYTF. CDR3 nucleotide sequence: TGTGCCAGCAGTTTCAGGGCGGGCTATGGCTACACCTTC.

The chain combines TRBV6-6 with TRBJ2-7, with D unclear. Trimming took 2 bases from V and 0 from J, leaving 11 bases between them. This CDR3 is built from 15 residues. Germline-derived CDR1 and CDR2 are MNHNY and SVGAGI (reference sequence). In nucleotides, the CDR3 is TGTGCCAGCAGTTACGGCGGCGGAGCCTCCTACGAGCAGTACTTC. As protein: CASSYGGGASYEQYF.

V gene TRBV4-1 combines with J gene TRBJ2-7, with D unclear. Deletions cut 4 bases from V and 2 bases from J, with 9 bases between. The germline V gene has CDR1 MGHRA and CDR2 YSYEKL. The length of the CDR3 is 13 residues. The CDR3 bases are TGCGCCAGCAGCCCAGGACCGGCCTACGAGCAGTACTTC. Residues: CASSPGPAYEQYF.

This clone has just a few counts. The CDR3 bases are TGTGCCCCCGCCGGGTCCGTATACGAGCAGTACTTC. This sequence encodes CAPAGSVYEQYF. The rearrangement links TRBV7-3 to TRBJ2-7; D unresolved. The CDR3 contains 12 residues. Germline CDR1 is SGHTA and CDR2 is FQGTGA. The V end was cut by 11 bases, the J end by 4 bases, with 15 bases between.

This chain connects TRBV4-2 to TRBJ2-2, with TRBD2 as a possible D gene (5 bases). With 1 base removed from V and 3 bases from J, the gap between germline ends came to 6 bases. Germline loops: CDR1 LGHNA, CDR2 YNFKEQ. This CDR3 contains 14 residues. The chain's CDR3 is CASSQGADTGELFF. The CDR3 DNA follows: TGTGCCAGCAGCCAAGGAGCGGACACCGGGGAGCTGTTTTTT.

The chain uses TRBV7-9 and TRBJ1-2, with D possibly TRBD1 on 5 matching bases. The CDR3 runs to 14 residues. Deletions cut 5 bases from V and 8 bases from J, with 18 bases between. The germline V gene encodes CDR1 SEHNR and CDR2 FQNEAQ (reference sequence). This CDR3 is CASSVTGTEKGYTF. The CDR3 region has the DNA TGTGCCAGCAGCGTGACCGGGACGGAGAAGGGCTACACCTTC.

The chain couples TRBV7-2 to TRBJ1-6; tentative D call: TRBD1 (6 bases). The CDR3 extends over 13 amino acids. In germline, CDR1 is SGHTA, CDR2 FQGNSA. The ends were cut back, 3 bases at V and 10 bases at J, with 10 bases in the middle. The CDR3 loop is CASSLTGESPLHF. The CDR3 bases are TGTGCCAGCAGCTTGACAGGAGAATCACCCCTCCACTTT.

This clone has just a few counts. The genes are TRBV6-1 and TRBJ1-5, with a tentative D call TRBD1 (6 bases). This CDR3 has 13 amino acids. The germline V gene has CDR1 MNHNS and CDR2 SASEGT. V lost 5 bases, J lost 9 bases, and 14 bases lay in between. The CDR3 loop is CASSLTQDRPQHF. Written as DNA, the CDR3 is TGTGCCAGCAGTTTAACCCAGGACAGGCCCCAGCATTTT.

The table lists this clone with a few counts. The CDR3 nucleotides are TGTGCCAGCAGCAAATTTTCGAACACCGGGGAGCTGTTTTTT. Its translation: CASSKFSNTGELFF. The chain combines TRBV6-1 with TRBJ2-2; D unresolved. CDR3 length: 14 residues. CDR1 is MNHNS, CDR2 SASEGT, per germline. V was clipped by 6 bases and J by 0 bases, with 8 bases between them.

The chain couples TRBV5-1 to TRBJ2-7, with 7 bases fitting TRBD2. CDR3 size: 14 residues. Trimming took 7 bases from V and 6 from J; bases not matched to a gene: 13. CDR1 SGHRS and CDR2 YFSETQ come from the germline V gene. The CDR3 sequence is CASSVEGGPSEQYF. In DNA form, the CDR3 reads TGCGCCAGCTCCGTCGAGGGAGGGCCTTCCGAGCAGTACTTC.